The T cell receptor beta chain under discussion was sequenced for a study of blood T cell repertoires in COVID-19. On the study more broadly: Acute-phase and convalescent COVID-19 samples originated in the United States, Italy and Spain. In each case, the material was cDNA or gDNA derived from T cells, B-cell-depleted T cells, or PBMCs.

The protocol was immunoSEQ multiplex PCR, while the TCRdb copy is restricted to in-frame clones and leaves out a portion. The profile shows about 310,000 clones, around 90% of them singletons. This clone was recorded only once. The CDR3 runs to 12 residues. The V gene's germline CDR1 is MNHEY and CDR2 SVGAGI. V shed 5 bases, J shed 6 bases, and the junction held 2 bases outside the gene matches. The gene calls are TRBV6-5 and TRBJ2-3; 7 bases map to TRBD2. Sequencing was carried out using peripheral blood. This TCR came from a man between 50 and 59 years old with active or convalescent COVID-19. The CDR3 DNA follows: TGTGCCAGCAGTACTAGCGAGGATACGCAGTATTTT. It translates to CASSTSEDTQYF.